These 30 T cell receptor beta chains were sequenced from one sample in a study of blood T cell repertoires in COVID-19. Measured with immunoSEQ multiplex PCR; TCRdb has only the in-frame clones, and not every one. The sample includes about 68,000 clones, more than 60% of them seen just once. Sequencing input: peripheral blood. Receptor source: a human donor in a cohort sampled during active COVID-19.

The CDR3 spells CASSVTGRSYNEQFF. CDR3 bases: TGTGCCAGTAGTGTGACAGGGCGCTCCTACAATGAGCAGTTCTTC. The J gene is TRBJ2-1, the V gene TRBV19; 7 bases are a match to TRBD1. Germline CDR1 and CDR2: LNHDA and SQIVND (reference sequence). This CDR3 has 15 residues. V was clipped by 5 bases and J by 0 bases; unmatched bases: 4.

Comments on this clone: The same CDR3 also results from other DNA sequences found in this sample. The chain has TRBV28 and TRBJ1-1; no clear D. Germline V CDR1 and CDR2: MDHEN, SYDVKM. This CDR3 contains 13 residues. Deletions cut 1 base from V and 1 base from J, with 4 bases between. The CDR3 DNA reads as TGTGCCAGCAGTTTATCGGGGAACACTGAAGCTTTCTTT. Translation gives CASSLSGNTEAFF.

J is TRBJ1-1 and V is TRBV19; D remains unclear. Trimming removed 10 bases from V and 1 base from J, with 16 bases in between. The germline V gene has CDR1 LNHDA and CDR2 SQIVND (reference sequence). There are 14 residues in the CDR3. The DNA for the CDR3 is TGTGCCACCAGTCCCTTGGCGGAGAACACTGAAGCTTTCTTT. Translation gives CATSPLAENTEAFF.

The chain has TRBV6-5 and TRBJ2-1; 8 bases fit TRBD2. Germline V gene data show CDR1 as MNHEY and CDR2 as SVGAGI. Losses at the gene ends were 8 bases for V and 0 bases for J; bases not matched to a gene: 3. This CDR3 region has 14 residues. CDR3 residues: CASQSGGSYNEQFF. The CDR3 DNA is TGTGCCAGCCAAAGCGGGGGCTCCTACAATGAGCAGTTCTTC.

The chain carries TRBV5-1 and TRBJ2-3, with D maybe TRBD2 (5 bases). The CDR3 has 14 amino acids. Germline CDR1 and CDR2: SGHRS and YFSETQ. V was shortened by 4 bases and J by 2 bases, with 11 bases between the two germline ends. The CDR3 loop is CASSPDGNTDTQYF. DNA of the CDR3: TGCGCCAGCAGCCCCGACGGGAACACAGATACGCAGTATTTT.

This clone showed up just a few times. CDR3 in amino acids: CASSQGTSGIREQYF. CDR3 in DNA: TGTGCCAGCAGTCAAGGGACTAGCGGGATTCGCGAGCAGTACTTC. The chain employs TRBV6-2 or TRBV6-3 and TRBJ2-7, with 13 bases that match TRBD2. The CDR3 runs 15 residues. The germline V gene has CDR1 MNHEY and CDR2 SVGEGT. Losses at the gene ends were 5 bases for V and 6 bases for J; bases not matched to a gene: 7.

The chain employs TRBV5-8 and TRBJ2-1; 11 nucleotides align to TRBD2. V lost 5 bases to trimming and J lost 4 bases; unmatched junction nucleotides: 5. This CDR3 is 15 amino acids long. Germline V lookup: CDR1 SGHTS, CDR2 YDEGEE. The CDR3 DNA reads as TGTGCCAGCAGTAAAACTAGCGGGGGATACAATGAGCAGTTCTTC. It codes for CASSKTSGGYNEQFF.

CDR3 protein: CASSEGGQNTEAFF. In DNA form, the CDR3 reads TGTGCCAGCAGTGAGGGGGGGCAGAACACTGAAGCTTTCTTT. The chain is built from TRBV6-1 and TRBJ1-1, with D possibly TRBD1 on 6 matching bases. The V gene lost 3 bases and the J gene lost 1 base, with 9 bases spanning the gap. Germline V gives CDR1 MNHNS, CDR2 SASEGT. The CDR3 is 14 amino acids.

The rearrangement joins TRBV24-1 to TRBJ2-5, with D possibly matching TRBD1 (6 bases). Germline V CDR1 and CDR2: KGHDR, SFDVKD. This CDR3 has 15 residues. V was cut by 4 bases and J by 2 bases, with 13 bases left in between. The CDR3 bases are TGTGCCACCAGTGAAGGTTCAGGGACACAAGAGACCCAGTACTTC. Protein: CATSEGSGTQETQYF.

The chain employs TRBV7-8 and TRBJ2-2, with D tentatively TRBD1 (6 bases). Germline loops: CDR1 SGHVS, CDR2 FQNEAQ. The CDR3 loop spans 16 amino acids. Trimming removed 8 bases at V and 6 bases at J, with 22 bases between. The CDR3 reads CASCYAAGALAGELFF. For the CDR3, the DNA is TGTGCCAGCTGCTATGCGGCAGGGGCTCTGGCCGGGGAGCTGTTTTTT.

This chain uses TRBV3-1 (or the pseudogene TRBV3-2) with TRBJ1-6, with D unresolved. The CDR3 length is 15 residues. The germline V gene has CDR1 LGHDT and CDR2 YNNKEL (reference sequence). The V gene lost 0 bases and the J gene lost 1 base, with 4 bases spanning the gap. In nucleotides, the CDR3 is TGTGCCAGCAGCCAAGACGGGTCCTATAATTCACCCCTCCACTTT. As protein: CASSQDGSYNSPLHF.

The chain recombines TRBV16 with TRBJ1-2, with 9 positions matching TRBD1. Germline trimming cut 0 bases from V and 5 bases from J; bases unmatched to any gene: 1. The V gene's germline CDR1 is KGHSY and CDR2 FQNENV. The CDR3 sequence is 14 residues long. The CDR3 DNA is TGTGCCAGCAGCCAATCCGACAGGGGGTATGGCTACACCTTC. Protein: CASSQSDRGYGYTF.

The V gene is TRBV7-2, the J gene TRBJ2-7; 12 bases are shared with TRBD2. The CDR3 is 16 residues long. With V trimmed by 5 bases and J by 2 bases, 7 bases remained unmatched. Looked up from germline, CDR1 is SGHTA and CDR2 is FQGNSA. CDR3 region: CASSVGLAGGPYEQYF. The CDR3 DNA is TGTGCCAGCAGCGTGGGCCTAGCGGGAGGGCCCTACGAGCAGTACTTC.

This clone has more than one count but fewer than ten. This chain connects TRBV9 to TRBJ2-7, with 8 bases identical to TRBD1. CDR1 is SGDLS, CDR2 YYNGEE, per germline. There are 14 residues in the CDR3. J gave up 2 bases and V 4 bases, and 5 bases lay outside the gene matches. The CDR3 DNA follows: TGTGCCAGCAGCCTTTCGGACAGGGCCTACGAGCAGTACTTC. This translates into CASSLSDRAYEQYF.

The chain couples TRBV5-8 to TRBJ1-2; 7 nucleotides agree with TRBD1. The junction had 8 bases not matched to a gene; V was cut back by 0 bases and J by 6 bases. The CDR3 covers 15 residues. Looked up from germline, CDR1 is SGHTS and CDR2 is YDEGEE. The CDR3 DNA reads TGTGCCAGCAGCTTGGGACAGGGTCGCTCAGATGGCTACACCTTC. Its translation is CASSLGQGRSDGYTF.

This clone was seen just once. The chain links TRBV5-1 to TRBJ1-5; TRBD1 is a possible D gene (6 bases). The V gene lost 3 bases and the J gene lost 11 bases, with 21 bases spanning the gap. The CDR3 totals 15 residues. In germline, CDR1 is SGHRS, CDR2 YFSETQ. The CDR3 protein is CASSSGTRDIGTQHF. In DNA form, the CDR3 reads TGCGCCAGCAGCTCCGGGACACGGGATATAGGGACCCAGCATTTT.

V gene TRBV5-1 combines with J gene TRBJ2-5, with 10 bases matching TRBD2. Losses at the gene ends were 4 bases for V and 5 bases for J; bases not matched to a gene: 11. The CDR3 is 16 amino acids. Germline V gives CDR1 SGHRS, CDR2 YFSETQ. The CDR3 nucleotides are TGCGCCAGCAGCCTTCTCACTAGCGGGGAAAGGGAGACCCAGTACTTC. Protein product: CASSLLTSGERETQYF.

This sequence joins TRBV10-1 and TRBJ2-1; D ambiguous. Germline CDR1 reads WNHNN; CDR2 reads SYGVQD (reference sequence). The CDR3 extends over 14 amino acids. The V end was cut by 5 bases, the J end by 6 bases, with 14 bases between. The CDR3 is CASSPSRRVNEQFF. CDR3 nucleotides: TGCGCCAGCAGTCCATCTAGACGCGTCAATGAGCAGTTCTTC.

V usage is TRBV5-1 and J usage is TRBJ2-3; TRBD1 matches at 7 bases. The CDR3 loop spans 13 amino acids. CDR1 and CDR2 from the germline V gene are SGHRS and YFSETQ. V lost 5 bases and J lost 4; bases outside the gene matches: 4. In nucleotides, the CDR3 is TGCGCCAGCAGTGACAGGGCCTCAGATACGCAGTATTTT. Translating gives CASSDRASDTQYF.

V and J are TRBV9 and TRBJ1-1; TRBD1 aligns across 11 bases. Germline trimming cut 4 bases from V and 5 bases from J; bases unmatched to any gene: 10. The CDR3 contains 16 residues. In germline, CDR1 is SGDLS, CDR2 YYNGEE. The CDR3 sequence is CASSLTPGTGGTEAFF. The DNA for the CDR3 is TGTGCCAGCAGCTTGACCCCCGGGACAGGGGGTACTGAAGCTTTCTTT.

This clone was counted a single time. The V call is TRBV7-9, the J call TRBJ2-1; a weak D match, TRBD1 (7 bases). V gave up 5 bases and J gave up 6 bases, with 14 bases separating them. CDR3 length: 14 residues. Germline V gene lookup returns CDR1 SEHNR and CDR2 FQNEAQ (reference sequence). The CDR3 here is CASSQEGQSNEQFF. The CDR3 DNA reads TGTGCCAGCAGCCAGGAGGGACAGAGCAATGAGCAGTTCTTC.

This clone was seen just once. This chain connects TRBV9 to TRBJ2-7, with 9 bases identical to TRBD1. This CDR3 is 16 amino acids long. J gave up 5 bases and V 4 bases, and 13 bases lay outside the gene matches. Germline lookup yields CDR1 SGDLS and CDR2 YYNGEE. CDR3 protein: CASSPRPGTGLNEQYF. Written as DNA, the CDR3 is TGTGCCAGCAGCCCTCGTCCCGGGACAGGGCTGAACGAGCAGTACTTC.

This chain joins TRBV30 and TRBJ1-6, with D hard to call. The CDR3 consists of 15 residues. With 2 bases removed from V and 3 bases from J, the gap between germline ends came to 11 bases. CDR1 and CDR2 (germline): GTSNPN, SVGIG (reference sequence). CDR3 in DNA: TGTGCCTGGAGTATCCCCCCCAGCTATAATTCACCCCTCCACTTT. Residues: CAWSIPPSYNSPLHF.

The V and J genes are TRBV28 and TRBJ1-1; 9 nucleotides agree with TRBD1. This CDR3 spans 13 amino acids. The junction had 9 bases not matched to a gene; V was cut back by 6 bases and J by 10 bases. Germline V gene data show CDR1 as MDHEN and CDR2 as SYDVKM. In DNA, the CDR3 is TGTGCCAGCAGATCCGGACAGGGGCCCTCAGCTTTCTTT. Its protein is CASRSGQGPSAFF.

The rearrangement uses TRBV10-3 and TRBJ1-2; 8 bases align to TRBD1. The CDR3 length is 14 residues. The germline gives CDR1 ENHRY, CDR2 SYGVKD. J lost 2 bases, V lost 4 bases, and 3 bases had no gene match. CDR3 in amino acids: CAISGTGTNYGYTF. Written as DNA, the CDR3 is TGTGCCATCAGTGGGACAGGGACAAACTATGGCTACACCTTC.

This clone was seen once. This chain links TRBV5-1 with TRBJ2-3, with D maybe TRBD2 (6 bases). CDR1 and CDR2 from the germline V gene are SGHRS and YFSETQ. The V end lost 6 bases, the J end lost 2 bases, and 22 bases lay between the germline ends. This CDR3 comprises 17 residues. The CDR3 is CASNLARSGGTTDTQYF. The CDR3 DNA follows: TGCGCCAGCAACTTAGCCCGTAGCGGAGGGACCACAGATACGCAGTATTTT.

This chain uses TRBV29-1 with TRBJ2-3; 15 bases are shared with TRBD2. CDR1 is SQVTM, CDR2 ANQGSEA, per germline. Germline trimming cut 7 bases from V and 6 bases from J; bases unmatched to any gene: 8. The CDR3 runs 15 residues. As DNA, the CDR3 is TGCAGCGCACACGTAGGGACTAGCGGGAGGGATACGCAGTATTTT. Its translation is CSAHVGTSGRDTQYF.

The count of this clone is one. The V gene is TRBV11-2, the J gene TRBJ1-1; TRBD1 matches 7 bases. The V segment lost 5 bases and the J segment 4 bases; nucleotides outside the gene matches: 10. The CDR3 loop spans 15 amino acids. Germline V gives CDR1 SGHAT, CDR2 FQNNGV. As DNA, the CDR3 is TGTGCCAGCAGCAATAGGGGGACAGTCGGCACTGAAGCTTTCTTT. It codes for CASSNRGTVGTEAFF.

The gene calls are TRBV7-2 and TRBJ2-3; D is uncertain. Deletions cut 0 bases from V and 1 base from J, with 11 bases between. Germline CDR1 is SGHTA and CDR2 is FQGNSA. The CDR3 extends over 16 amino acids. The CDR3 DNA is TGTGCCAGCAGCTTAGCGCAAACTCTCGGCACAGATACGCAGTATTTT. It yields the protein CASSLAQTLGTDTQYF.

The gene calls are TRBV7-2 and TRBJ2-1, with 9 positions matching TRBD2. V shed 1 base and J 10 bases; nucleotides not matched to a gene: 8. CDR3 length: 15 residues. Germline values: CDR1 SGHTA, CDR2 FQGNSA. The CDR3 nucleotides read TGTGCCAGCAGCTTAGATGCGGGGGGGCGACGGGAGCAGTTCTTC. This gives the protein CASSLDAGGRREQFF.